One and the same sample provided the 19 T cell receptor beta chains below, sequenced in a study of cytomegalovirus exposure and HLA in healthy donors (dated by TCRdb to the late 2010s). Library preparation employed the immunoSEQ multiplex PCR assay. A mixture of 60 forward primers for TCR Vbeta segments and 13 reverse primers for TCR Jbeta segments was used in the multiplex PCR. Drawn from immuneACCESS, this table holds only the in-frame rearrangements with V and J called that TCRdb kept. Clones are partly lost; checked studies trace under half to an unresolved V gene and leave the rest unexplained. In this sample the table shows fewer than 150,000 clones, 74% of which occur a single time. The ten largest clones capture roughly 11% of the sample. The sequenced sample consisted of PBMCs. The receptor set was obtained from a woman in her 50s in good health and CMV-seropositive.

This chain connects TRBV7-9 to TRBJ1-4; D gene ambiguous. The CDR3 length is 15 residues. Germline assignment: CDR1 SEHNR and CDR2 FQNEAQ (reference sequence). Trimming removed 1 base from V and 4 bases from J, with 10 bases in between. The CDR3 protein is CASSLVETYNEKLFF. The CDR3, as DNA: TGTGCCAGCAGCTTAGTGGAGACCTATAATGAAAAACTGTTTTTT.

The chain joins TRBV10-3 to TRBJ1-5; D is unresolved. The CDR3 is 13 residues long. Germline lookup yields CDR1 ENHRY and CDR2 SYGVKD. V lost 10 bases and J lost 7, with 17 bases in between. CDR3 DNA sequence: TGTGCCACCCGTAACCGGGAGGAACAGCCCCAGCATTTT. As protein: CATRNREEQPQHF.

This clone turned up a few times. The J gene is TRBJ1-1, the V gene TRBV25-1; no firm D call. Trimming took 7 bases from V and 2 from J, leaving 17 bases between them. The V gene's germline CDR1 is MGHDK and CDR2 SYGVNS. The CDR3 contains 15 residues. The CDR3 DNA is TGTGCCAGCAAAGTTGCTACTGGGCGAAACACTGAAGCTTTCTTT. Amino acid sequence: CASKVATGRNTEAFF.

In its sample, this clone was seen a few times. The CDR3 spells CASSSVNTEAFF. The CDR3 DNA reads TGTGCCAGCAGTTCAGTAAACACTGAAGCTTTCTTT. This chain joins TRBV28 and TRBJ1-1, with unresolved D. Per germline, CDR1 MDHEN and CDR2 SYDVKM. There are 12 residues in the CDR3. V was trimmed by 4 bases and J by 2 bases, leaving 5 bases between them.

The chain links TRBV10-3 to TRBJ2-1; 9 bases agree with TRBD2. Trimming cost V 2 bases and J 3 bases; bases outside gene matches: 2. The germline gives CDR1 ENHRY, CDR2 SYGVKD. The CDR3 totals 15 residues. In DNA form, the CDR3 reads TGTGCCATCAGTGAGGGCGGGGGGGGCTACAATGAGCAGTTCTTC. The encoded protein is CAISEGGGGYNEQFF.

In this sample, this clone turned up once. The chain has TRBV10-1 and TRBJ1-1; 11 positions agree with TRBD1. Germline V gene sequence: CDR1 WNHNN, CDR2 SYGVQD (reference sequence). The J segment lost 5 bases and the V segment lost 2 bases, leaving 4 bases of the junction unmatched. This CDR3 spans 15 amino acids. The CDR3 region has the DNA TGCGCCAGCAGTGAGCGGGACAGGGGGTTTACTGAAGCTTTCTTT. Amino acids: CASSERDRGFTEAFF.

The chain links TRBV11-1 to TRBJ2-7; 7 bases map to TRBD1. The CDR3 consists of 14 residues. Trimming removed 7 bases from V and 0 bases from J; junction bases left unmatched: 6. Germline CDR1 reads SGHAT; CDR2 reads FQDESV (reference sequence). CDR3 DNA sequence: TGTGCCAGCACCAAGGACAGGAGCTCCTACGAGCAGTACTTC. It encodes CASTKDRSSYEQYF.

This rearrangement joins TRBV29-1 to TRBJ1-1, with D uncertain. The germline V gene encodes CDR1 SQVTM and CDR2 ANQGSEA. The CDR3 has 9 amino acids. CDR3 nucleotide sequence: TGCACCTACGACACTGAAGCTTTCTTT. Translated: CTYDTEAFF. Drawing the rest from reference TRBV29-1 and TRBJ1-1, the complete variable domain is SAVISQKPSRDICQRGTSLTIQCQVDSQVTMMFWYRQQPGQSLTLIATANQGSEATYESGFVIDKFPISRPNLTFSTLTVSNMSPEDSSIYLCTYDTEAFFGQGTRLTVV.

The V gene is TRBV5-4, the J gene TRBJ2-5; TRBD2 matches at 7 bases. The CDR3 covers 14 residues. Trimming cost V 0 bases and J 5 bases; bases outside gene matches: 4. Germline V gene lookup returns CDR1 SGHNT and CDR2 YYREEE (reference sequence). The DNA of the CDR3 is TGTGCCAGCAGCTTGGGGGGGGAGGGGGAGACCCAGTACTTC. It specifies CASSLGGEGETQYF.

V gene TRBV18 combines with J gene TRBJ2-1; 7 nucleotides line up with TRBD2. This CDR3 is 16 amino acids long. Germline V lookup: CDR1 KGHSH, CDR2 LQKENI. V was pared by 0 bases and J by 7 bases, with 9 bases of the junction left unmatched. The CDR3 coding sequence is TGTGCCAGCTCACCACCGACCCTAGCGGTTGTAAATGAGCAGTTCTTC. Translating it yields CASSPPTLAVVNEQFF.

The gene calls are TRBV10-1 and TRBJ2-2; 11 bases agree with TRBD2. Per germline, CDR1 WNHNN and CDR2 SYGVQD (reference sequence). CDR3 length: 17 residues. J lost 0 bases, V lost 5 bases, and 5 bases had no gene match. CDR3 nucleotide sequence: TGCGCCAGCAGTCCGGGACTAGCGGAGTCGAACACCGGGGAGCTGTTTTTT. Amino acids: CASSPGLAESNTGELFF.

This sequence joins TRBV12-5 and TRBJ2-7, with 7 bases identical to TRBD1. From germline, CDR1 is LGHNT and CDR2 FRNRAP. The V gene end was trimmed by 7 bases and the J gene end by 4 bases; junction bases not matched to a gene: 16. The CDR3 is 16 residues long. CDR3 in amino acids: CASEAQGVRNTYEQYF. CDR3 bases: TGTGCTAGTGAAGCGCAGGGGGTCAGGAACACATACGAGCAGTACTTC.

This clone was counted once. The chain carries TRBV19 and TRBJ1-2; TRBD1 is a possible D gene (5 bases). The germline V gene encodes CDR1 LNHDA and CDR2 SQIVND (reference sequence). This CDR3 has 14 residues. V was pared by 7 bases and J by 0 bases, with 12 bases between. CDR3 sequence (DNA): TGTGCCAGTAAACTGGGGCAAACTAACTATGGCTACACCTTC. Translating it yields CASKLGQTNYGYTF. The full variable domain, in which reference TRBV19 and TRBJ1-2 provide the parts outside the CDR3, is DGGITQSPKYLFRKEGQNVTLSCEQNLNHDAMYWYRQDPGQGLRLIYYSQIVNDFQKGDIAEGYSVSREKKESFPLTVTSAQKNPTAFYLCASKLGQTNYGYTFGSGTRLTVV.

The chain uses TRBV7-2 and TRBJ2-5, with 9 bases that match TRBD1. Germline V gene lookup returns CDR1 SGHTA and CDR2 FQGNSA. CDR3 length: 13 residues. V shed 3 bases, J shed 5 bases, and the junction held 1 base outside the gene matches. CDR3 nucleotides: TGTGCCAGCAGCTTGGGGACAGGGGAGACCCAGTACTTC. Translation: CASSLGTGETQYF.

The chain is built from TRBV10-3 and TRBJ2-1, with 12 positions matching TRBD2. Germline V gives CDR1 ENHRY, CDR2 SYGVKD. The CDR3 loop spans 14 amino acids. Trimming removed 2 bases from V and 12 bases from J; junction bases left unmatched: 5. The CDR3 sequence is CAISEASGRAGQFF. CDR3 DNA sequence: TGTGCCATCAGTGAGGCTAGCGGGAGGGCGGGGCAGTTCTTC.

V usage is TRBV4-1 and J usage is TRBJ1-3; D possibly corresponds to TRBD1 (6 bases). The CDR3 totals 18 residues. Germline assignment: CDR1 MGHRA and CDR2 YSYEKL. The germline V and J ends were trimmed by 0 bases and 0 bases, with 15 bases remaining between them. CDR3 loop: CASSQERRQGLSGNTIYF. CDR3 in DNA: TGCGCCAGCAGCCAAGAAAGGCGGCAGGGGCTCTCTGGAAACACCATATATTTT.

V usage is TRBV30 and J usage is TRBJ1-2; no clear D gene. CDR1 and CDR2 (germline): GTSNPN, SVGIG (reference sequence). V was shortened by 6 bases and J by 4 bases, with 18 bases between the two germline ends. The CDR3 consists of 14 residues. CDR3 nucleotides: TGTGCCTGCGAGCCCACTGGACTTCTCTATGGCTACACCTTC. Its translation is CACEPTGLLYGYTF.

This sequence joins TRBV11-2 and TRBJ1-4, with TRBD1 as a possible D gene (5 bases). The length of the CDR3 is 16 residues. V was trimmed by 6 bases and J by 1 base, leaving 15 bases between them. CDR1 SGHAT and CDR2 FQNNGV come from the germline V gene. CDR3 DNA: TGTGCCAGCAGAGTTAGGGGATTTCGAACTAATGAAAAACTGTTTTTT. Protein: CASRVRGFRTNEKLFF.

The sample holds a few counts of this clone. J is TRBJ2-1 and V is TRBV27, with TRBD2 identical over 9 bases. The J segment lost 9 bases and the V segment lost 5 bases, leaving 17 bases of the junction unmatched. Germline V CDR1 and CDR2: MNHEY, SMNVEV (reference sequence). The CDR3 loop spans 17 amino acids. This CDR3 reads CASSRSSGGSFIGEQFF. CDR3 in DNA: TGTGCCAGCAGTCGTAGTAGCGGGGGTTCATTTATTGGTGAGCAGTTCTTC.